The TCR beta chain under discussion was sequenced for a study of regulatory T cells in long-lasting Graves disease. Time point indicated: persistent/refractory GD, antithyroid drugs over 5 years with positive TRAb. With RNA extracted from PBMCs as input, the TCR library was made. In germline, CDR1 is MNHNS, CDR2 SASEGT. Trimming removed 6 bases from V and 0 bases from J; junction bases left unmatched: 4. The CDR3 loop spans 15 amino acids. Relying on iRepertoire HTBI primers and Arm-PCR of CDR3 regions, the team built TCR beta libraries. TCRdb fed the multiplex PCR reads into MiXCR, producing one record per CDR3 protein. The sample includes a few hundred thousand distinct CDR3 sequences, roughly 23% seen only once; the top ten take 13%.

The sample was peripheral blood mononuclear cells (PBMCs), taken when the disease was refractory, from a patient treated with antithyroid drugs. The clonotype was recovered from a female donor with Graves disease. This chain uses TRBV6-1 with TRBJ2-7, with 11 bases matching TRBD2. In DNA, the CDR3 is TGTGCCAGCAGAGCTAGCGGGGGGATCTCCTACGAGCAGTACTTC. It is translated as CASRASGGISYEQYF.